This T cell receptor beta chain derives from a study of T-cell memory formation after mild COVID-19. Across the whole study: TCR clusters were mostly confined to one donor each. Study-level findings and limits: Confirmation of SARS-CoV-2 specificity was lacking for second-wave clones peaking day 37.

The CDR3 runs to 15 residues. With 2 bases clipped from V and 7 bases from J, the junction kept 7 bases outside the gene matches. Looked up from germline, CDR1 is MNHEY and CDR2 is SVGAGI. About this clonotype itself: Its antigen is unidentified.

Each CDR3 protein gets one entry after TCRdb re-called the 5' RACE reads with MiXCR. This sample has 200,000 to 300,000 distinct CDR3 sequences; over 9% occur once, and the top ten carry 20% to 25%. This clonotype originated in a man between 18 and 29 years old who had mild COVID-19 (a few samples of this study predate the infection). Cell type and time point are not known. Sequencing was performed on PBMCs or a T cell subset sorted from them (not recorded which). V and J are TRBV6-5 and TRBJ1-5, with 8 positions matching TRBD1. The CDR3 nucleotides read TGTGCCAGCAGTTACGAGCGGACAGGGCAGCAGCCCCAGCATTTT. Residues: CASSYERTGQQPQHF.